The present T cell receptor beta chain was sequenced within a study of CD8+ T cells in alopecia areata. The sequencing template was cDNA reverse transcribed from extracted RNA. Assay used: immunoSEQ multiplex PCR; TCRdb lists only in-frame clones, some missing. This sample has some 200,000 clones; around 60% occur once, and the top ten carry less than 3.5%. Study results and caveats: Normal scalp had lower clonality than lesional scalp, with alopecia totalis/universalis lesions showing this most strongly.

Specified treatment: oral pan-JAK inhibitor, 5-10 mg twice daily. To note about this clone: Antigen unknown.

The J segment lost 4 bases and the V segment lost 7 bases, leaving 11 bases of the junction unmatched. Germline V gene sequence: CDR1 SQVTM, CDR2 ANQGSEA. The CDR3 consists of 14 residues. Sample: CD4+ T cells sorted from blood, taken at week 4, from a patient treated with tofacitinib. The clonotype comes from a human donor with alopecia areata. The chain has TRBV29-1 and TRBJ2-3; 7 bases line up with TRBD2. Here the CDR3 reads CSASRGEGPDTQYF. The CDR3 DNA sequence: TGCAGCGCCAGTCGGGGGGAGGGCCCAGATACGCAGTATTTT.